Listed below are T cell receptor beta chains from one sample, sequenced in a study of T cell changes during pregnancy in multiple sclerosis. Repertoires were generated with immunoSEQ multiplex PCR, while TCRdb's copy carries only in-frame clones and drops some. The sample includes roughly 99,000 clones, about 91% of them seen just once. Sequenced material: peripheral blood, taken after pregnancy. Receptors originate from a female donor in good health, enrolled as a control in a pregnancy study. The CDR3 runs from the conserved cysteine through the conserved F or W. Fields, in order: V gene, J gene, D gene, clone size, CDR3 DNA, CDR3 protein. A D gene is named only where the DNA matches it firmly. Clone size is stated in some rows and not others, as once, few, many or a class when expanded.

>TRBV7-9|TRBJ2-5|TRBD1|once
TGTGCCAGCAGCATTAGCCGGACAGGGGGGGAGACCCAGTACTTC
CASSISRTGGETQYF
>TRBV7-6|TRBJ2-1|-|-
TGTGCCAGCAGCTTAGAGCCCCCAAGCTCCTACAATGAGCAGTTCTTC
CASSLEPPSSYNEQFF
>TRBV5-6|TRBJ1-2|-|-
TGTGCCAGCCTTGGGGCAGCTAACTATGGCTACACCTTC
CASLGAANYGYTF
>TRBV14|TRBJ1-1|-|-
TGTGCCAGCAGCCACGAGGTAAACACTGAAGCTTTCTTT
CASSHEVNTEAFF
>TRBV28|TRBJ2-7|-|-
TGTGCCAGCAGTCTCCTCCTAGACGAGCAGTACTTC
CASSLLLDEQYF
>TRBV5-1|TRBJ2-7|TRBD1|once
TGCGCCAGCAAGACAGGGATCTCCTACGAGCAGTACTTC
CASKTGISYEQYF
>TRBV2|TRBJ2-2|TRBD2|once
TGTGCCAGCACTAGGGGTGGCGGGGGGGGAGACCGGGAGCTGTTTTTT
CASTRGGGGGDRELFF
>TRBV19|TRBJ2-2|TRBD1|-
TGTGCCTTATCGACAGGGTCTGGGGAGCTGTTTTTT
CALSTGSGELFF
>TRBV4-2|TRBJ2-5|-|once
TGTGCCAGCAGCCAAGATCCTAGCGCTCGAGAGACCCAGTACTTC
CASSQDPSARETQYF
>TRBV11-2|TRBJ2-1|-|-
TGTGCCACCACCGATGGGTCTAGTCGGAATGAGCAGTTCTTC
CATTDGSSRNEQFF
>TRBV6-6|TRBJ1-2|TRBD1|few
TGTGCCAGCAGCTCTCTCGTGGACAGGGCAGCCTATGGCTACACCTTC
CASSSLVDRAAYGYTF
>TRBV19|TRBJ2-3|TRBD2|-
TGTGCCAGCTCAGCGGGAAGCACAGATACGCAGTATTTT
CASSAGSTDTQYF
>TRBV4-1|TRBJ2-5|TRBD2|-
TGCGCCAGCAGCCAAGACCCCAGCGGGAGCTTACTGGAGACCCAGTACTTC
CASSQDPSGSLLETQYF
>TRBV5-1|TRBJ2-7|-|-
TGCGCCAGCAGCTTGAACAGGGCGACCTACGAGCAGTACTTC
CASSLNRATYEQYF
>TRBV29-1|TRBJ1-1|-|-
TGCAGCGCTTCGAGGGTCACTGAAGCTTTCTTT
CSASRVTEAFF
>TRBV11-2|TRBJ1-1|-|few
TGTGCCAGCAGCCAGACCCGGACAGATGAAGCTTTCTTT
CASSQTRTDEAFF
>TRBV7-6|TRBJ1-6|-|-
TGTGCCAGCAGCTTTGTCTCTGGGGGCGGACCGGAGAATTCACCCCTCCACTTT
CASSFVSGGGPENSPLHF
>TRBV14|TRBJ2-5|TRBD2|-
TGTGCCAGCAGCCAAGAGAGGACTAGCGGGCACGAGACCCAGTACTTC
CASSQERTSGHETQYF
>TRBV6-5|TRBJ2-7|TRBD1|-
TGTGCCAGCAGTTCCCCCGGGACAGTATACGAGCAGTACTTC
CASSSPGTVYEQYF
>TRBV6-6|TRBJ1-2|TRBD1|-
TGTGCCAGCAGTTACCGGGACAGCTATGGCTACACCTTC
CASSYRDSYGYTF
>TRBV19|TRBJ2-6|-|-
TGTGCCACCGGGGTCGGAATGTCGGTTGGGGCCAACGTCCTGACTTTC
CATGVGMSVGANVLTF
>TRBV18|TRBJ2-1|TRBD2|-
TGTGCCAGCTCACCTGAGCTAGCGGGGGCCTACAATGAGCAGTTCTTC
CASSPELAGAYNEQFF
>TRBV7-5|TRBJ2-1|-|once
TGTGCCAGACCCGAGACAGGGGACAATGAGCAGTTCTTC
CARPETGDNEQFF
>TRBV2|TRBJ1-6|-|once
TGTGCCAGCACGGCAGAAACAGATAATTCACCCCTCCACTTT
CASTAETDNSPLHF
>TRBV2|TRBJ2-6|TRBD1|-
TGTGCCAGCAGACAGGGGGTCAACGTCCTGACTTTC
CASRQGVNVLTF
>TRBV6-5|TRBJ2-5|-|-
TGTGCCACCCAGGCCAAGATCCAAGAGACCCAGTACTTC
CATQAKIQETQYF
>TRBV19|TRBJ1-2|TRBD1|-
TGTGCCAGTAGTACAAACACGGGGACAGGTGGCTACACCTTC
CASSTNTGTGGYTF
>TRBV7-2|TRBJ2-2|TRBD1|-
TGTGCCAGCAGCCGGACAGGCCCGAACACCGGGGAGCTGTTTTTT
CASSRTGPNTGELFF
>TRBV7-9|TRBJ1-4|TRBD1|-
TGTGCCAGCAGCTTAAAAGGACAGGGACATGAAAAACTGTTTTTT
CASSLKGQGHEKLFF
>TRBV10-3|TRBJ2-7|TRBD2|-
TGTGCCATCAATACTAGCGGGAGGGCCCACGAGCAGTACTTC
CAINTSGRAHEQYF
>TRBV10-3|TRBJ2-1|TRBD1|-
TGTGCCATAACGGGACAGGGCATGATGGAGCAGTTCTTC
CAITGQGMMEQFF
>TRBV28|TRBJ2-3|-|-
TGTGCCAGCAGTCCCGGGTCCCGCACAGATACGCAGTATTTT
CASSPGSRTDTQYF
>TRBV9|TRBJ2-5|TRBD2|-
TGTGCCAGCAGCGTAGGACTAGCGGGGGGCCTCCAAGAGACCCAGTACTTC
CASSVGLAGGLQETQYF
>TRBV6-5|TRBJ2-7|-|-
TGTGCCAGCGGTCGGGGAACCTACGAGCAGTACTTC
CASGRGTYEQYF
>TRBV5-1|TRBJ1-1|TRBD1|few
TGCGCCAGCAGCCTGGACAGGGGAGACACTGAAGCTTTCTTT
CASSLDRGDTEAFF
>TRBV2|TRBJ2-1|-|-
TGTGCCAGCAGAGGAGGCTATCGGAATGAGCAGTTCTTC
CASRGGYRNEQFF
>TRBV6-5|TRBJ1-6|-|-
TGTGCCAGCAGTGAGGCCGAGAATGGACCCCTCCACTTT
CASSEAENGPLHF
>TRBV28|TRBJ2-2|-|-
TGTGCCAGCAGTTTACTCGCCGGGGAGCTGTTTTTT
CASSLLAGELFF
>TRBV19|TRBJ1-3|-|-
TGTGCCAGTAGGACATTCTCTGGAAACACCATATATTTT
CASRTFSGNTIYF
>TRBV28|TRBJ2-4|TRBD1|-
TGTGCCAGCAGTCCCGGACAGGGTTTACCCAAAAACATTCAGTACTTC
CASSPGQGLPKNIQYF
>TRBV27|TRBJ2-7|-|few
TGTGCCAGCAGCTCCCCAGGGAACGAGCAGTACTTC
CASSSPGNEQYF
>TRBV19|TRBJ2-1|-|-
TGTGCCAGTAGTATAGAGCCTGGTTACTTGGTTAATGAGCAGTTCTTC
CASSIEPGYLVNEQFF
>TRBV19|TRBJ1-2|-|-
TGTGCCAGTAGTGAACGGGGGGACTACTATGGCTACACCTTC
CASSERGDYYGYTF
>TRBV9|TRBJ2-7|-|-
TGTGCCAGCAGCGTAGACCCTGGGGCAAGGCTATACGAGCAGTACTTC
CASSVDPGARLYEQYF
>TRBV19|TRBJ1-4|-|-
TGTGCCAGTAGTATAGGTCAGGGGACTGAAAAACTGTTTTTT
CASSIGQGTEKLFF
>TRBV7-8|TRBJ2-5|-|-
TGTGCCAGCAGCCAGGCTGGATATCAAGAGACCCAGTACTTC
CASSQAGYQETQYF
>TRBV7-9|TRBJ2-7|-|-
TGTGCCAGCAGCCGGGCCGGGACGGGAGCCTACGAGCAGTACTTC
CASSRAGTGAYEQYF
>TRBV18|TRBJ2-6|TRBD1|-
TGTGCCAGCTCACCCCCGGACAGGGCTGGGGCCAACGTCCTGACTTTC
CASSPPDRAGANVLTF
>TRBV29-1|TRBJ2-3|TRBD2|-
TGCAGCGCCTTAACGGGAGGGCCGGGAGATACGCAGTATTTT
CSALTGGPGDTQYF
>TRBV28|TRBJ1-6|-|-
TGTGCCAGCAGTTGGGGCAATTCACCCCTCCACTTT
CASSWGNSPLHF